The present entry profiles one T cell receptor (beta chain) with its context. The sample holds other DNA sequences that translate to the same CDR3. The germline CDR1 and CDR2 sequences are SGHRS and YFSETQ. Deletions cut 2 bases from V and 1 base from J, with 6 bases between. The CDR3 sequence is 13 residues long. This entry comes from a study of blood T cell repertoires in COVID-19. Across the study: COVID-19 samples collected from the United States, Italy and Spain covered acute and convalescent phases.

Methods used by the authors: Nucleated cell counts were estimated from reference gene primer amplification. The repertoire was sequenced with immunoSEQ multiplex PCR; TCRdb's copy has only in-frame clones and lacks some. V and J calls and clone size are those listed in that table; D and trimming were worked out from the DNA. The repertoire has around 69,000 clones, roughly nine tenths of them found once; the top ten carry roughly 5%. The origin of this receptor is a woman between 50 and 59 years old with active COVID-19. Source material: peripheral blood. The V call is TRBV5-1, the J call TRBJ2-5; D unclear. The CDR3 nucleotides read TGCGCCAGCAGCTTCAGAGGCCAAGAGACCCAGTACTTC. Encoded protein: CASSFRGQETQYF.